This T cell receptor (beta chain) was retrieved from a study of T cell responses to AZD1222 COVID-19 vaccine. Sequenced by immunoSEQ multiplex PCR; TCRdb stores in-frame clones only, minus some. This table holds over 80,000 clones, roughly 90% found once. Study-level points and caveats: Seropositive AZD1222 recipients at baseline numbered only six or seven. Vaccine-associated CD4 TCRs spanned spike, dominant at 160-218 and 743-854. In the spike-specific TCR repertoire, nearly half reportedly target unmutated variant regions.

Note on this clone: Its antigen is unknown.

The CDR3 is made up of 13 amino acids. Trimming took 6 bases from V and 5 from J, leaving 14 bases between them. Germline-derived CDR1 and CDR2 are SGHNT and YENEEA. The sequence derives from an adult who received the AZD1222 COVID-19 vaccine. J is TRBJ2-7 and V is TRBV11-3; D possibly uses TRBD1 or TRBD2 (6 bases each). The material sequenced was peripheral blood, taken 28 days after the second AZD1222 dose. CDR3 sequence reads: CASSQGGTHEQYF. The CDR3 DNA sequence: TGTGCCAGCAGTCAAGGAGGGACACACGAGCAGTACTTC.